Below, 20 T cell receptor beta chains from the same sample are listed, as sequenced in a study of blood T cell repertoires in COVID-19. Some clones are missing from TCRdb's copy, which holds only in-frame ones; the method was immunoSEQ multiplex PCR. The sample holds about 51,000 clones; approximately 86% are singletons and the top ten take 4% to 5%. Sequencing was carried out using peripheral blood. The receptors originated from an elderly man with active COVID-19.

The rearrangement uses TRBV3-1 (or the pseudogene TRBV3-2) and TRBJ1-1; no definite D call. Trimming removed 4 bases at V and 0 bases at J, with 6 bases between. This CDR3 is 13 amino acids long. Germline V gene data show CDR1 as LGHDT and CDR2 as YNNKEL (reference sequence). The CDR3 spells CASSPPLNTEAFF. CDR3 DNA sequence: TGTGCCAGCAGCCCCCCCTTGAACACTGAAGCTTTCTTT.

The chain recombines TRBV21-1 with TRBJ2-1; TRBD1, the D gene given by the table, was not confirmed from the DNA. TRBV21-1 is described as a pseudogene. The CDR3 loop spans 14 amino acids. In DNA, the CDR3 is TGTGCCAGCAGGCCGGACAGGGGGGTGAATGAGCAGTTCTTC. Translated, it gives CASRPDRGVNEQFF.

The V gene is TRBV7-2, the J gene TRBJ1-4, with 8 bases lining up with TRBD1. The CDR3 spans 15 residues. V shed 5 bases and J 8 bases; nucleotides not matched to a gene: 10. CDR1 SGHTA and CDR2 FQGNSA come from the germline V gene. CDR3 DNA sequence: TGTGCCAGCAGCCCATCCAGACAGGGGTGGGAAAAACTGTTTTTT. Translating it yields CASSPSRQGWEKLFF.

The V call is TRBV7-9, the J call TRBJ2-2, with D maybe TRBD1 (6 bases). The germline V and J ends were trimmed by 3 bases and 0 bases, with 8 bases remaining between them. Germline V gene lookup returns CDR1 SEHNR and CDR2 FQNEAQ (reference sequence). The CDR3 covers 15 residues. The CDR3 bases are TGTGCCAGCAGCTTCGACAGGCCGAACACCGGGGAGCTGTTTTTT. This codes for CASSFDRPNTGELFF.

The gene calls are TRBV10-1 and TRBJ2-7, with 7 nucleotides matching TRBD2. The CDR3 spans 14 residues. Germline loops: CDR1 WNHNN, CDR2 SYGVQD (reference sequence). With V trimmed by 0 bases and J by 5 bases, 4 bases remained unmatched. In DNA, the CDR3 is TGCGCCAGCAGTGAGTCCGGACTAGAACACGAGCAGTACTTC. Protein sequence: CASSESGLEHEQYF.

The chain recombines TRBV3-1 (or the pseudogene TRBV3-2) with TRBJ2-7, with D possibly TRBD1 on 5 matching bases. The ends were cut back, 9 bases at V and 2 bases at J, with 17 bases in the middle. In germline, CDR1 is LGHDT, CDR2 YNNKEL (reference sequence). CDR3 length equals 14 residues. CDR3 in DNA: TGTGCCAGTCAGGGCGTCGGCCCCACCTACGAGCAGTACTTC. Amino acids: CASQGVGPTYEQYF.

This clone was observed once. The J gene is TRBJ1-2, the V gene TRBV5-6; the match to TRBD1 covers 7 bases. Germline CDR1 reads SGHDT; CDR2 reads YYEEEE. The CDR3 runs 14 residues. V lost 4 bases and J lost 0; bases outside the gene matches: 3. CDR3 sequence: CASSATGSNYGYTF. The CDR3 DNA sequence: TGTGCCAGCAGCGCGACAGGGTCTAACTATGGCTACACCTTC.

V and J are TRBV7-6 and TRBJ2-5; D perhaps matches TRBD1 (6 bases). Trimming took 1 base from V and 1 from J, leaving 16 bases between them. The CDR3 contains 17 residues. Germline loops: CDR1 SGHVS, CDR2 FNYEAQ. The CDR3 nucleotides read TGTGCCAGCAGCTTAGGGGGGCCGATGGACCCCCAAGAGACCCAGTACTTC. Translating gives CASSLGGPMDPQETQYF.

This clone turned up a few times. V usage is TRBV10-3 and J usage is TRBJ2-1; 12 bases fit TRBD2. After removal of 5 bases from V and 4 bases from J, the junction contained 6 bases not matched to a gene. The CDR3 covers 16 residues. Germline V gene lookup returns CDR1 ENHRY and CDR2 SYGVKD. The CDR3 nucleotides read TGTGCCATCAGTCTAGAAACTAGCGGGGGGTACAATGAGCAGTTCTTC. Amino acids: CAISLETSGGYNEQFF.

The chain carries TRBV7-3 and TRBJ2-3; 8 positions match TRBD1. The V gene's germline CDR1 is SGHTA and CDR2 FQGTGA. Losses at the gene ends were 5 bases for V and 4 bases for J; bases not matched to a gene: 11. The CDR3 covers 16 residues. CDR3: CASSPTGDLLSDTQYF. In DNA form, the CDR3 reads TGTGCCAGCAGCCCGACAGGGGACCTATTGTCAGATACGCAGTATTTT.

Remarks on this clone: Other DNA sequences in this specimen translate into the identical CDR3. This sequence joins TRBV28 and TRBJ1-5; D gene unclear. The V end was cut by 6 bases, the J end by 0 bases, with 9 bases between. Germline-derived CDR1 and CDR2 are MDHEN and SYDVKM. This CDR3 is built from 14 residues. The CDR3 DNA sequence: TGTGCCAGCAGCCCCGGTGGTAGCAATCAGCCCCAGCATTTT. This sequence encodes CASSPGGSNQPQHF.

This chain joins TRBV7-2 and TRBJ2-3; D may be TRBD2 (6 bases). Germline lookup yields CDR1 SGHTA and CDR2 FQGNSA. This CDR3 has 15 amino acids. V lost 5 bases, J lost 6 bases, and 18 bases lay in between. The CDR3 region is CASSLGGGYGDTQYF. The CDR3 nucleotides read TGTGCCAGCAGCCTCGGGGGAGGTTATGGGGATACGCAGTATTTT.

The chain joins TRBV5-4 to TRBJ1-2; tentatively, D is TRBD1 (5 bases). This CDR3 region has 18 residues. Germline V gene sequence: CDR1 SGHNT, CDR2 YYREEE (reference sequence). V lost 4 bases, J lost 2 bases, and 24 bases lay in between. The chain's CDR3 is CASSPRAAGFYTNYGYTF. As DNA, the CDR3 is TGTGCCAGCAGCCCGCGCGCGGCAGGGTTTTATACGAACTATGGCTACACCTTC.

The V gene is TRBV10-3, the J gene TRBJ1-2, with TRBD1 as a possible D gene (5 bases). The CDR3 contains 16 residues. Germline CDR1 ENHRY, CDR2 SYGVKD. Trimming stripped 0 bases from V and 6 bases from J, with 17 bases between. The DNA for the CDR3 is TGTGCCATCAGTGAGTCGGGGGGGGATCACGGGGATGGCTACACCTTC. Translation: CAISESGGDHGDGYTF.

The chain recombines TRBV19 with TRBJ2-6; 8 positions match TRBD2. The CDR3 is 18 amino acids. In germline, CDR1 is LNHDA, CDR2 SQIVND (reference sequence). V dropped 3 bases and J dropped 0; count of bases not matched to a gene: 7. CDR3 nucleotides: TGTGCCAGTAGTATCCGGGAGGGGAGGGCCTCTGGGGCCAACGTCCTGACTTTC. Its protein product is CASSIREGRASGANVLTF.

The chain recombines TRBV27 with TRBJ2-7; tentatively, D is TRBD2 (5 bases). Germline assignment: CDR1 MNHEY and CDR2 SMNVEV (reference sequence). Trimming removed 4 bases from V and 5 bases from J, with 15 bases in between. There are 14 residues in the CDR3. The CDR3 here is CASSYGVWVDEQYF. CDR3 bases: TGTGCCAGCAGTTACGGGGTCTGGGTTGACGAGCAGTACTTC.

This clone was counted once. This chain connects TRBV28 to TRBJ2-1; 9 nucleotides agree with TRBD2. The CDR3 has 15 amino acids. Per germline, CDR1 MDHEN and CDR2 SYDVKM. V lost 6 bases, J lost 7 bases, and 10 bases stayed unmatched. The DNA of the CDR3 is TGTGCCAGCAGCCCATTAGCGGGAGTTACGAATGAGCAGTTCTTC. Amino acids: CASSPLAGVTNEQFF.

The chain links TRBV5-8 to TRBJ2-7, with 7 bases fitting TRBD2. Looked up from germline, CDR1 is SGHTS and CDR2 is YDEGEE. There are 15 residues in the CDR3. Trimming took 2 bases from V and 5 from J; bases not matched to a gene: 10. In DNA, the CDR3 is TGTGCCAGCAGCTTCCAGGGCCATCGGGGGGACGAGCAGTACTTC. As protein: CASSFQGHRGDEQYF.

The CDR3 coding sequence is TGCACCAGCAGCCAAGCCCCCACACAGGGCGGATCATCCACCGACCCAACAGCTAACTATGGCTACACCTTC. Translating it yields CTSSQAPTQGGSSTDPTANYGYTF. This rearrangement joins TRBV1 to TRBJ1-2; the D call TRBD1 from the table was never checked on the DNA. TRBV1 is a known pseudogene. This CDR3 is built from 24 residues.

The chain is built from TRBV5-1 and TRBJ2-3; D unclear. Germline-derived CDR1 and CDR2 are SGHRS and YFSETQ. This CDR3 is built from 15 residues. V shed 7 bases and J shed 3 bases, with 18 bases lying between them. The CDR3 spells CASSPGGLGTDTQYF. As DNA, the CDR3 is TGCGCCAGCTCCCCTGGCGGCCTCGGTACAGATACGCAGTATTTT.